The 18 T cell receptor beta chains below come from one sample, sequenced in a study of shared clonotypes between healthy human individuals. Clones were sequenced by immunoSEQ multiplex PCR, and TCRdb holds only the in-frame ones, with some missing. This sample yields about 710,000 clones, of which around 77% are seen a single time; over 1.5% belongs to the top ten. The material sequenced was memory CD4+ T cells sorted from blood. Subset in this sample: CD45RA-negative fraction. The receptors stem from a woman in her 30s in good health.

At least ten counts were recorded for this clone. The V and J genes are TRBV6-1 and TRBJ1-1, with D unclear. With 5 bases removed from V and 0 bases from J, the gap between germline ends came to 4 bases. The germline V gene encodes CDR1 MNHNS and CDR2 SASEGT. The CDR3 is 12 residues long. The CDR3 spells CASSPMNTEAFF. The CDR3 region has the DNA TGTGCCAGCAGTCCAATGAACACTGAAGCTTTCTTT.

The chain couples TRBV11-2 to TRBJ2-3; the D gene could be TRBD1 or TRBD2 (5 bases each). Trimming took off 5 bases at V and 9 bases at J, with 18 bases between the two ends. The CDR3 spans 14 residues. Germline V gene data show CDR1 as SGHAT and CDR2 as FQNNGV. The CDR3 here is CASSASGAPPTQYF. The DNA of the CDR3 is TGTGCCAGCAGCGCTTCCGGGGCCCCTCCGACGCAGTATTTT.

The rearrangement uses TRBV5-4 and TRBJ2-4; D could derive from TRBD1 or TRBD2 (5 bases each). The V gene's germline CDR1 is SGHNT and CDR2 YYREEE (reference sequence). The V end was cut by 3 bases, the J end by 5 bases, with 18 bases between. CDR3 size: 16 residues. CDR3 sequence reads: CASSYDGAEYQNIQYF. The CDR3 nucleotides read TGTGCCAGCAGCTACGACGGGGCAGAGTATCAAAACATTCAGTACTTC.

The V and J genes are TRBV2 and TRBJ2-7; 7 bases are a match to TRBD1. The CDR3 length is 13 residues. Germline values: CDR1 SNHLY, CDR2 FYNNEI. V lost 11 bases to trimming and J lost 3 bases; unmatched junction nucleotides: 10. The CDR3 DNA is TGTGCCTCCCTACAGGGGTTAGGCTACGAGCAGTACTTC. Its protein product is CASLQGLGYEQYF.

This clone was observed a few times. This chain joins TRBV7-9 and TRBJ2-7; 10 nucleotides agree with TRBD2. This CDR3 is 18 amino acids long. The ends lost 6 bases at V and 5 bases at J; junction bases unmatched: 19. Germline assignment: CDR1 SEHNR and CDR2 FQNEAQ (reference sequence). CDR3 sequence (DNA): TGTGCCAGCAGTACCCGTGTAGGTAGCGGGAGGATTTCCAACGAGCAGTACTTC. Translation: CASSTRVGSGRISNEQYF.

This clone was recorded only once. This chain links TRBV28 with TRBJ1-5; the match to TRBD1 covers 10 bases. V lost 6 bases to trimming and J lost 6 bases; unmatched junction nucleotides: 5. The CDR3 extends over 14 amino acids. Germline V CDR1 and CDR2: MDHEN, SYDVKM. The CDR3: CASRGGQGTQPQHF. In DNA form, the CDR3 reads TGTGCCAGCAGGGGGGGACAGGGGACTCAGCCCCAGCATTTT.

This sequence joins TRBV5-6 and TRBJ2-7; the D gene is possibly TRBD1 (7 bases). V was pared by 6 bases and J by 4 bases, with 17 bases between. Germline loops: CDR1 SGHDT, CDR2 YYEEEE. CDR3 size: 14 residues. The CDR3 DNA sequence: TGTGCCAGCAAACTGACAGGGAGGAAATACGAGCAGTACTTC. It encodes CASKLTGRKYEQYF.

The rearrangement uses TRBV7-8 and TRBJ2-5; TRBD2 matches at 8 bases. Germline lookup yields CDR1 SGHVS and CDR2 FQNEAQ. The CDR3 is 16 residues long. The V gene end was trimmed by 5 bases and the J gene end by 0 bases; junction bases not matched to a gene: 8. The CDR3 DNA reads TGTGCCAGCAGCCCCCGGGTAGCGGGGTACCAAGAGACCCAGTACTTC. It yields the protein CASSPRVAGYQETQYF.

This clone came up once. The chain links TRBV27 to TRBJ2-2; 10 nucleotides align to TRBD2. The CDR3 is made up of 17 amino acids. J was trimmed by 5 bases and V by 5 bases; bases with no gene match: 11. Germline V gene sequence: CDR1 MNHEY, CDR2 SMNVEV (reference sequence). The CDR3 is CASSPTPAGGDTGELFF. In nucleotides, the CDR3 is TGTGCCAGCAGTCCGACCCCAGCGGGAGGGGATACCGGGGAGCTGTTTTTT.

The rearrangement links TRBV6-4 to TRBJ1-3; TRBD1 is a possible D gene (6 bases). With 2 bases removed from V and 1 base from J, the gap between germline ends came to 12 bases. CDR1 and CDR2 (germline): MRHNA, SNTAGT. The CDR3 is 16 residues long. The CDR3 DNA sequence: TGTGCCAGCAGTGACGAGGTAAGGGGGTCTGGAAACACCATATATTTT. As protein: CASSDEVRGSGNTIYF.

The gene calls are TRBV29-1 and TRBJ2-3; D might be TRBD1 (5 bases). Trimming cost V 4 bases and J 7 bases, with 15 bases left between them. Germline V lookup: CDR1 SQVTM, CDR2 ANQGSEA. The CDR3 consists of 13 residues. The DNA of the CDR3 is TGCAGCGTTGCTCACACAGGATCATATACGCAGTATTTT. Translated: CSVAHTGSYTQYF.

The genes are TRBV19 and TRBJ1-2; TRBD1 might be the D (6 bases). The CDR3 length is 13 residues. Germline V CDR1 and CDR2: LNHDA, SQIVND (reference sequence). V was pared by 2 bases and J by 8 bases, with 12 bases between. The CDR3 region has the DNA TGTGCCAGTAGTATATACAGGGCTCTGGGCTACACCTTC. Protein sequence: CASSIYRALGYTF.

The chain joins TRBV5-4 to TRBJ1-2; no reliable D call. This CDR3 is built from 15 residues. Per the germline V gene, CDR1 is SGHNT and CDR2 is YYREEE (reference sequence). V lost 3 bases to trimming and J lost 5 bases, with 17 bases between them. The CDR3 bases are TGTGCCAGCAGCTCAGTTCCAGCGAGCGCTTATGGCTACACCTTC. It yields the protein CASSSVPASAYGYTF.

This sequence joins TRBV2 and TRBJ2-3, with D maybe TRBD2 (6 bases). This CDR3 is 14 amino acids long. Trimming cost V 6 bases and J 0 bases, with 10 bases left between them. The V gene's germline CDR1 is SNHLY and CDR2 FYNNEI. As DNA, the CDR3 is TGTGCCAGCAGCATCGGGACTAGCACAGATACGCAGTATTTT. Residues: CASSIGTSTDTQYF.

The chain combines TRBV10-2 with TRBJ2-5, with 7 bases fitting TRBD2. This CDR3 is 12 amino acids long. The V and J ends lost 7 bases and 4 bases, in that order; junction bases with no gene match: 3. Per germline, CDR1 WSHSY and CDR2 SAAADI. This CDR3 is CASTTGGETQYF. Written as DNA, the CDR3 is TGCGCCAGCACCACGGGGGGAGAGACCCAGTACTTC.

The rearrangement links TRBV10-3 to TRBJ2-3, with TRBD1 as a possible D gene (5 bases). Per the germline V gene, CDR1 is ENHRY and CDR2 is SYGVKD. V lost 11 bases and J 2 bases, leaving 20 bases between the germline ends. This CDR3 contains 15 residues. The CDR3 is CAVNLGRESTDTQYF. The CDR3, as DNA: TGTGCCGTCAACCTCGGCAGGGAATCCACAGATACGCAGTATTTT.

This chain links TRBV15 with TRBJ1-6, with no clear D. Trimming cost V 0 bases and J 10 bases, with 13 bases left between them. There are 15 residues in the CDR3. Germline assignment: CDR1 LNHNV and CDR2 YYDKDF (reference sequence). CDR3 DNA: TGTGCCACCAGCAGAGATCGGGCAGTTGAGTCACCCCTCCACTTT. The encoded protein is CATSRDRAVESPLHF.

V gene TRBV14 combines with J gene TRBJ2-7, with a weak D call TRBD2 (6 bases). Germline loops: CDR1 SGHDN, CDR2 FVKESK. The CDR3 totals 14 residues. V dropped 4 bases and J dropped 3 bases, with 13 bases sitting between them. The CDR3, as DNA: TGTGCCAGCAGCCTTACCGGGACTGACTACGAGCAGTACTTC. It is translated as CASSLTGTDYEQYF.